These T cell receptor beta chains were read from a single sample in a study of blood T cell repertoires in COVID-19. Here immunoSEQ multiplex PCR was the method, and the copy in TCRdb shows in-frame clones only, minus some. The sample has 200,000 to 250,000 clones, approximately 87% seen once. The specimen was peripheral blood. These receptors originate from a woman between 50 and 59 years old with acute or convalescent COVID-19. Each CDR3 is given with its conserved first and last residue. D genes are given only for firm matches. Some rows mark clone size as missing; the rest say once, few, many or name a class of expanded clone.

TRBV7-2	TRBD1	TRBJ1-5	.	CASSSGQADQPQHF	TGTGCCAGCAGCTCAGGACAGGCGGATCAGCCCCAGCATTTT
TRBV5-1	TRBD2	TRBJ2-7	.	CTSSWGTSGAQEQYF	TGCACCAGCAGCTGGGGGACTAGCGGGGCCCAGGAGCAGTACTTC
TRBV5-6	TRBD1	TRBJ2-7	.	CASSDLRGRGSYEQYF	TGTGCCAGCAGCGACCTCAGGGGGCGCGGCTCCTACGAGCAGTACTTC
TRBV7-2	TRBD2	TRBJ2-7	.	CASTSGIGREDEQYF	TGTGCCAGCACCTCCGGGATTGGGCGGGAGGACGAGCAGTACTTC
TRBV20-1	.	TRBJ2-1	.	CSAERGEQFF	TGCAGTGCGGAAAGGGGAGAGCAGTTCTTC
TRBV18	TRBD2	TRBJ2-5	.	CASSSLLAAQETQYF	TGTGCCAGCTCATCCCTGCTAGCGGCACAAGAGACCCAGTACTTC
TRBV7-2	.	TRBJ2-4	few	CASSPGGSKNIQYF	TGTGCCAGCAGCCCAGGTGGGAGCAAAAACATTCAGTACTTC
TRBV7-2	.	TRBJ2-7	.	CASSLEVRRDYEQYF	TGTGCCAGCAGCTTAGAAGTACGGCGGGACTACGAGCAGTACTTC
TRBV6-2/TRBV6-3	TRBD2	TRBJ2-1	.	CASSYSMIAGRGYNEQFF	TGTGCCAGCAGTTACTCGATGATAGCGGGCCGGGGCTACAATGAGCAGTTCTTC
TRBV3-1/TRBV3-2	TRBD1	TRBJ2-1	.	CASSQEGQPPGEQFF	TGTGCCAGCAGCCAAGAGGGACAGCCTCCGGGTGAGCAGTTCTTC
TRBV7-9	TRBD1	TRBJ1-2	once	CASSFGTAYGYTF	TGTGCCAGCAGCTTTGGGACAGCTTATGGCTACACCTTC
TRBV9	TRBD1	TRBJ1-3	few	CASSSYLGQPNSGNTIYF	TGTGCCAGCAGCTCTTATCTGGGACAGCCTAACTCTGGAAACACCATATATTTT
TRBV27	TRBD1	TRBJ2-3	.	CASSNDRGGTDTQYF	TGTGCCAGCAGTAACGACAGGGGAGGCACAGATACGCAGTATTTT
TRBV6-1	.	TRBJ2-1	once	CASSGRGRSSYNEQFF	TGTGCCAGCAGTGGGAGAGGTAGGAGCTCCTACAATGAGCAGTTCTTC
TRBV7-9	TRBD1	TRBJ1-2	.	CASSLQGAYYGYTF	TGTGCCAGCAGTCTACAGGGGGCTTATTATGGCTACACCTTC
TRBV30	.	TRBJ2-7	.	CAWSPSSYEQYF	TGTGCCTGGAGTCCTTCCTCCTACGAGCAGTACTTC
TRBV19	.	TRBJ1-5	.	CASSMAAVHQPQHF	TGTGCCAGTAGTATGGCGGCAGTTCATCAGCCCCAGCATTTT
TRBV14	TRBD1	TRBJ2-5	.	CASSPGQGSLETQYF	TGTGCCAGCAGCCCGGGACAGGGAAGTTTAGAGACCCAGTACTTC
TRBV18	.	TRBJ2-3	.	CASSPAGGTTDTQYF	TGTGCCAGCTCACCCGCCGGGGGAACAACAGATACGCAGTATTTT
TRBV4-1	.	TRBJ1-2	.	CASSQERQGRAGYTF	TGCGCCAGCAGCCAAGAAAGGCAGGGGCGAGCCGGCTACACCTTC
TRBV7-2	TRBD1	TRBJ1-6	few	CASRPQGVRSSPLHF	TGTGCCAGCAGACCCCAGGGGGTGAGGAGTTCACCCCTCCACTTT
TRBV2	.	TRBJ1-1	.	CASLGRGGAEAFF	TGTGCCAGCCTCGGGCGCGGGGGGGCTGAAGCTTTCTTT
TRBV6-5	.	TRBJ2-5	.	CASRPGGWETQYF	TGTGCCAGCAGGCCCGGAGGTTGGGAGACCCAGTACTTC
TRBV6-5	.	TRBJ2-3	once	CASSYRLGADTQYF	TGTGCCAGCAGTTACCGTCTGGGAGCAGATACGCAGTATTTT
TRBV28	TRBD2	TRBJ2-7	once	CASTIAGGPYEQYF	TGTGCCAGCACCATAGCGGGAGGGCCCTACGAGCAGTACTTC
TRBV4-3	.	TRBJ2-5	.	CASSQGAAKGTQYF	TGCGCCAGCAGCCAGGGAGCGGCCAAGGGGACCCAGTACTTC
TRBV19	TRBD1	TRBJ2-6	.	CASTQGAYGANVLTF	TGTGCCAGCACACAGGGGGCGTATGGGGCCAACGTCCTGACTTTC
TRBV2	TRBD2	TRBJ2-3	.	CASRGWREGQTDTQYF	TGTGCCAGCAGGGGATGGCGGGAGGGCCAGACAGATACGCAGTATTTT
TRBV7-2	TRBD2	TRBJ2-7	once	CASSLGAGYEQYF	TGTGCCAGCAGCTTAGGAGCGGGGTACGAGCAGTACTTC
TRBV6-1	.	TRBJ2-7	.	CASSEAETSSYEQYF	TGTGCCAGCAGTGAAGCTGAGACAAGCTCCTACGAGCAGTACTTC
TRBV9	.	TRBJ2-3	.	CASSPRDTQYF	TGTGCCAGCAGCCCGAGGGATACGCAGTATTTT
TRBV6-4	.	TRBJ2-3	once	CASSPTSEGDTQYF	TGTGCCAGCAGTCCCACTTCGGAGGGGGATACGCAGTATTTT
TRBV12-3/TRBV12-4	TRBD2	TRBJ2-3	.	CASSATSSTQYF	TGTGCCAGCAGTGCGACTAGCAGTACGCAGTATTTT
TRBV11-3	.	TRBJ2-5	.	CASSPPILYAETQYF	TGTGCCAGCAGCCCCCCGATCCTTTACGCGGAGACCCAGTACTTC
TRBV10-3	TRBD1	TRBJ1-4	.	CAITPGQGGEKLFF	TGTGCCATCACCCCGGGACAGGGCGGTGAAAAACTGTTTTTT
TRBV6-1	.	TRBJ1-3	.	CASSELGNTIYF	TGTGCCAGCAGTGAACTTGGAAACACCATATATTTT
TRBV5-1	TRBD2	TRBJ2-7	once	CASSGGGGRGYEQYF	TGCGCCAGCAGCGGTGGTGGAGGGAGGGGCTACGAGCAGTACTTC
TRBV25-1	.	TRBJ2-2	.	CASSDRADGELFF	TGTGCCAGCAGTGACAGGGCGGACGGGGAGCTGTTTTTT
TRBV7-6	.	TRBJ1-3	.	CASSLAPGSPGNTIYF	TGTGCCAGCAGCTTAGCGCCCGGGAGCCCTGGAAACACCATATATTTT
TRBV7-2	.	TRBJ1-4	.	CASSLYGGLGEKLFF	TGTGCCAGCAGCTTATATGGAGGCCTGGGAGAAAAACTGTTTTTT
TRBV20-1	TRBD1	TRBJ1-5	.	CSASSQGEQPQHF	TGCAGTGCTAGTTCTCAGGGGGAGCAGCCCCAGCATTTT
TRBV30	.	TRBJ1-4	.	CAWSVQVNEKLFF	TGTGCCTGGAGTGTTCAGGTTAATGAAAAACTGTTTTTT
TRBV5-4	TRBD2	TRBJ2-3	.	CASSSRSGSTDTQYF	TGTGCCAGCAGCAGCCGTAGCGGGAGCACAGATACGCAGTATTTT
TRBV6-5	.	TRBJ1-1	.	CASSKPGQQAAFF	TGTGCCAGCAGCAAACCCGGACAGCAGGCGGCTTTCTTT
TRBV6-6	.	TRBJ2-3	.	CASSQREANTDTQYF	TGTGCCAGCTCTCAGAGGGAGGCTAACACAGATACGCAGTATTTT
TRBV18	.	TRBJ2-7	.	CASSPDEGFEQYF	TGTGCCAGCTCACCCGATGAGGGTTTTGAGCAGTACTTC
TRBV7-2	.	TRBJ1-5	.	CASSLVGGSRQPQHF	TGTGCCAGCAGCTTAGTTGGGGGGTCGCGTCAGCCCCAGCATTTT
TRBV5-1	.	TRBJ2-1	few	CASSLGAGPWNEQFF	TGCGCCAGCAGCTTGGGGGCGGGGCCTTGGAATGAGCAGTTCTTC
TRBV5-4	TRBD2	TRBJ2-1	.	CASSTGTSGLGIF	TGTGCCAGCAGCACCGGGACTAGCGGCTTGGGGATCTTC
TRBV6-2/TRBV6-3	.	TRBJ2-2	.	CASSSPVAGELFF	TGTGCCAGCAGTTCCCCTGTTGCCGGGGAGCTGTTTTTT
TRBV6-1	.	TRBJ2-7	.	CASSEGRDSIYEQYF	TGTGCCAGCAGTGAAGGCCGGGACTCAATCTACGAGCAGTACTTC
TRBV5-6	TRBD1	TRBJ1-3	.	CASSRPGTGAGNTIYF	TGTGCCAGCAGCCGTCCCGGGACAGGGGCTGGAAACACCATATATTTT
TRBV18	TRBD2	TRBJ2-7	few	CASSTAGVTYEQYF	TGTGCCAGCTCAACTGCGGGGGTTACCTACGAGCAGTACTTC
TRBV7-9	.	TRBJ2-5	.	CASSFSRLGQETQYF	TGTGCCAGCAGCTTCTCTCGACTAGGCCAAGAGACCCAGTACTTC
TRBV19	.	TRBJ1-5	.	CASSTRDIRNQPQHF	TGTGCCAGTAGTACACGGGACATTCGCAATCAGCCCCAGCATTTT